One TCR beta chain is described in this entry. This clone's antigen is unknown. Within one base of it there is no much larger clone, and no base qualities were kept. This record comes from a study of cytomegalovirus exposure and HLA in healthy donors (dated by TCRdb to between 2016 and 2019). In the study overall: According to a later analysis, one platform produced both the roughly 130 validation repertoires and the roughly 650 repertoires of the first cohort. In addition to the first cohort of roughly 700 subjects, a separate validation cohort of over 90 different subjects was used. The study aimed to test whether cataloging public T cell receptors could reveal signatures of past pathogen exposure. The study combined high-throughput TCR immunosequencing, statistical association of individual TCRs with disease status, and machine learning to predict cytomegalovirus infection status.

The donors were included in the validation cohort of over a hundred subjects, a group kept apart from the approximately 690-subject first cohort. At the junction V is shortened by 3 bases and J by 9 bases, with 16 bases in between. The CDR3 contains 14 residues, cysteine and phenylalanine counted. Just CDR3 DNA is preserved here, 42 bases in frame from base 1. Looking up the germline V gene yields CDR1 SGHRS and CDR2 YFSETQ. The library came from the immunoSEQ multiplex PCR assay. On the study's bioinformatics: A statistical classification framework was developed to diagnose cytomegalovirus status using the catalog of TCR beta chain sequences. The table comes from immuneACCESS by way of TCRdb, which keeps in-frame sequences with V and J called. Part of the clones is missing from these tables; in studies checked, under half for an unresolved V gene and the rest for unknown reasons. D and trimming were read from the DNA, whereas the V and J calls and clone size are those reported in that table. Counted in this sample were 200,000 to 250,000 clones; over 80% of them appeared once. About 14% of the sample goes to the ten largest clones.

Broader findings and caveats from the paper: In both the original and validation cohorts, the classifier was reported to diagnose cytomegalovirus status with high specificity and sensitivity. The validation cohort had no HLA typing available for a later analysis, so co-occurrence within that cohort was assessed over all 120 or so repertoires. While some public TCRs were present in many individuals, most TCR sequences turned up only very rarely across donors. Three of the identified cytomegalovirus-associated TCR beta chains were confirmed in vitro to be specific for cytomegalovirus antigens. A total of roughly 160 TCR beta chains were listed by the study as associated with cytomegalovirus. The authors suggested that the approach could potentially be extended to other disease states and immunological phenotypes. In a later analysis, TCRs clustered in the first cohort were found to also tend to co-occur in the roughly 130 validation repertoires, with 85% to 95% of cluster scores above 0.

This TCR was sampled from a woman in her 30s in good health and CMV-seropositive. Material: PBMCs. The V and J genes are TRBV5-1 and TRBJ2-1, with TRBD2 tentatively as D gene (5 bases match). CDR3 region: CASSYQGGEGEQFF. The sequenced DNA: TGCGCCAGCAGCTACCAAGGAGGCGAGGGTGAGCAGTTCTTC.